This TCR beta chain was profiled in a study of blood T cell repertoires in COVID-19. Sequencing used immunoSEQ multiplex PCR; TCRdb keeps in-frame clones, though not all of them. The data contain approximately 120,000 clones, 80% of them seen just once; the ten biggest clones take up just under 25%. V was pared by 2 bases and J by 0 bases, with 10 bases between. The CDR3 contains 16 residues. Germline values: CDR1 LGHNA, CDR2 YSLEER. The rearrangement uses TRBV4-3 and TRBJ1-4, with a possible D match to TRBD1 (5 bases). The sequence was obtained from a human donor in a cohort sampled during active COVID-19. Sequenced: peripheral blood. CDR3 nucleotide sequence: TGCGCCAGCAGCCAACCAGGCAGGGCAACTAATGAAAAACTGTTTTTT. Translating gives CASSQPGRATNEKLFF.